This T cell receptor beta chain came from a study of OX40 agonist ivuxolimab in advanced cancers. Study details: Dose-escalation patients suffered from hepatocellular carcinoma, melanoma, renal cell or head and neck cancer. Prior anti-PD-1, anti-PD-L1 or anti-CTLA-4 therapy was allowed; about 39% had some. Regarding the study as a whole: A proportion of nonresponders additionally exhibited low normalized T-cell clonal expansion.

Researchers took blood at baseline, on cycle 4 day 1, and on cycle 7 day 1. The V gene's germline CDR1 is SGHVS and CDR2 FNYEAQ. Losses at the gene ends were 5 bases for V and 5 bases for J; bases not matched to a gene: 9. The CDR3 covers 15 residues. Turning to this clone: What it binds is not known.

The protocol was immunoSEQ multiplex PCR, while the TCRdb copy is restricted to in-frame clones and leaves out a portion. The sample consists of some 20,000 clones, about 83% of them appearing once. This sample comprised CD4+ or CD8+ T cells sorted from blood, obtained in a trial of the OX40 agonist ivuxolimab. This clonotype was sampled from an adult with an advanced solid tumor such as melanoma, head and neck, liver or kidney cancer. The rearrangement uses TRBV7-6 and TRBJ2-1, with TRBD2 identical over 7 bases. The CDR3 region is CASSTTSAGDNEQFF. For the CDR3, the DNA is TGTGCCAGCAGCACCACCAGCGCGGGAGACAATGAGCAGTTCTTC.